The next 3 T cell receptor beta chains were all read from a single sample in a study of control samples from healthy donors and cancer patients. TCRdb's copy holds only in-frame clones and misses some; the assay was immunoSEQ multiplex PCR. The table lists fewer than 150,000 clones, 91% of them singletons. The source material was blood. The receptors shown here come from a woman between 18 and 30 years old in good health.

The chain joins TRBV4-3 to TRBJ2-3, with TRBD1 as a possible D gene (6 bases). Germline values: CDR1 LGHNA, CDR2 YSLEER. V lost 3 bases and J lost 4, with 17 bases in between. The CDR3 is 16 amino acids. CDR3 in amino acids: CASSQDSPPSADTQYF. The CDR3 coding sequence is TGCGCCAGCAGCCAGGACAGCCCGCCGAGCGCAGATACGCAGTATTTT.

The DNA for the CDR3 is TGCAGCGCCATACAAGAGACCCAGTACTTC. It translates to CSAIQETQYF. The rearrangement joins TRBV29-1 to TRBJ2-5, with no clear D. The length of the CDR3 is 10 residues. V lost 7 bases and J 2 bases, leaving 5 bases between the germline ends. Germline CDR1 is SQVTM and CDR2 is ANQGSEA.

This clone was picked up a small number of times. The J gene is TRBJ2-1, the V gene TRBV11-2, with TRBD2 identical over 13 bases. CDR1 and CDR2 (germline): SGHAT, FQNNGV. V was pared by 4 bases and J by 6 bases, with 3 bases of the junction left unmatched. This CDR3 spans 15 amino acids. The CDR3 sequence: CASSSGLAGANEQFF. In DNA, the CDR3 is TGTGCCAGCAGCTCCGGACTAGCGGGAGCCAATGAGCAGTTCTTC.